Sequencing of this T cell receptor (beta chain) was carried out in a study of T-cell reconstitution after alpha-beta-depleted transplantation in children. The authors prepared the TCRbeta library with unique molecular identifiers. TCRdb analysed the PCR reads with MiXCR anew, one entry per CDR3 protein. The data contain 400,000 to 500,000 distinct CDR3 sequences, approximately 10% of them seen just once; the ten biggest clones take up 4.5% to 7%. This clonotype was found a few times. The V end lost 1 base, the J end lost 6 bases, and 8 bases lay between the germline ends. CDR1 is SGDLS, CDR2 YYNGEE, per germline. The CDR3 loop spans 13 amino acids.

V and J are TRBV9 and TRBJ2-1; D unresolved. Sequenced here: PBMCs from the stem cell graft donor, sampled from the stem cell graft. This clonotype originated in a human donor who donated a stem cell graft to a child with acute myeloid leukemia. The CDR3 DNA reads as TGTGCCAGCAGCGTAAGGTCTACCAATGAGCAGTTCTTC. Its protein is CASSVRSTNEQFF.